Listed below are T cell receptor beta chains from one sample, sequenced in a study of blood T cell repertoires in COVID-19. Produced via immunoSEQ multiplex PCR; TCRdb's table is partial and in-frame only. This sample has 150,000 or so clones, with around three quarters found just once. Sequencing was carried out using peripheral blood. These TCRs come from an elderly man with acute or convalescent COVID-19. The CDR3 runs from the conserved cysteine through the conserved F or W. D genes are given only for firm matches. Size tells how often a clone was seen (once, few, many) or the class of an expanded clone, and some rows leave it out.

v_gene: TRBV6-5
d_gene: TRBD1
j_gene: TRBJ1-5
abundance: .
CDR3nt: TGTGCCAGCACCCGGACAGGGGGAACGGGGCCCCAGCATTTT
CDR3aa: CASTRTGGTGPQHF

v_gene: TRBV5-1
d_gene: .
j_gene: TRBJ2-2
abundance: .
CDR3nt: TGCGCCAGCAGCTTAGGAGATCGTAACACCGGGGAGCTGTTTTTT
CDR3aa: CASSLGDRNTGELFF

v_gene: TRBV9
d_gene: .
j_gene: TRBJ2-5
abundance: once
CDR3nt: TGTGCCAGCAGCGAGGGGATCATGAGCTACCAAGAGACCCAGTACTTC
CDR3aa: CASSEGIMSYQETQYF

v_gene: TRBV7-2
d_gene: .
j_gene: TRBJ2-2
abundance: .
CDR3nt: TGTGCCAGCAGCTCGTCGGGACTTCCAATTCCCGGGGAGCTGTTTTTT
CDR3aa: CASSSSGLPIPGELFF

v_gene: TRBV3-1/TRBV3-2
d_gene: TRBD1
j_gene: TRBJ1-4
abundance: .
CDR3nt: TGTGCCAGCAGCCCCAGCTCGACAGGGTCGAATGAAAAACTGTTTTTT
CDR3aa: CASSPSSTGSNEKLFF

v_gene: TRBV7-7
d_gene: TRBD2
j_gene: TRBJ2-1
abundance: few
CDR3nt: TGTGCCAGCAGCTTAGTTCGGGGGGCCTACAATGAGCAGTTCTTC
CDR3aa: CASSLVRGAYNEQFF

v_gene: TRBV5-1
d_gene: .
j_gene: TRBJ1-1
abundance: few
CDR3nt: TGCGCCAGCAGGGAGTTGGACACTGAAGCTTTCTTT
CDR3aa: CASRELDTEAFF

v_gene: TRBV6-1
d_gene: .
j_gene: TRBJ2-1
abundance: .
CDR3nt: TGTGCCAGCAGCCAGGGGGGAGGTGAGCAGTTCTTC
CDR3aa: CASSQGGGEQFF

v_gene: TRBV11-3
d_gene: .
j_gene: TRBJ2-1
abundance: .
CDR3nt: TGTGCCAGCAGCTTAGGAGGGTCTAGCACCAATGAGCAGTTCTTC
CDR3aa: CASSLGGSSTNEQFF

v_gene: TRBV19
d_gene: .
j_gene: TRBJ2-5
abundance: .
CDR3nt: TGTGCCAGTAGTCCTCAGATTCAAGAGACCCAGTACTTC
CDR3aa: CASSPQIQETQYF

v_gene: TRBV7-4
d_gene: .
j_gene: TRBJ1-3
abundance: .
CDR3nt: TGTGCCAGCAGGACCTGTAGCTACACCGTCCACACCGGAAACACCATATATTTT
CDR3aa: CASRTCSYTVHTGNTIYF

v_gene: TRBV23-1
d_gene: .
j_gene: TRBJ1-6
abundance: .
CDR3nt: TGCGCCAGCAGTCCAAACATCCCAGGGTCAGGCTCACCCCTCCACTTT
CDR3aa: CASSPNIPGSGSPLHF

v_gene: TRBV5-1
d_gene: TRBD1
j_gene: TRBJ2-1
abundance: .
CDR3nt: TGCGCCAGCAGCTCGACAGGGGGCTCCTACAATGAGCAGTTCTTC
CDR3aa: CASSSTGGSYNEQFF

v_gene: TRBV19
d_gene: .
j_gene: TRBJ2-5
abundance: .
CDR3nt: TGTGCCAGTAGTTGGAAGGGGCAAGAGACCCAGTACTTC
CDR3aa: CASSWKGQETQYF

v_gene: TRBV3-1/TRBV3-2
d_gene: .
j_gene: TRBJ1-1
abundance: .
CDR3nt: TGTGCCAGCAGCCAAGATAGTCAGGGCGTCACTGAAGCTTTCTTT
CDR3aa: CASSQDSQGVTEAFF

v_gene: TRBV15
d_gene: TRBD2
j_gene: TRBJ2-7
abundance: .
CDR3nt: TGTGCCACCAGCAGAGTACGGGGGGTGGCCTACGAGCAGTACTTC
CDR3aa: CATSRVRGVAYEQYF

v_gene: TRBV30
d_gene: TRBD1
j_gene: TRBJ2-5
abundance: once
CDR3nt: TGTGCCTGGATTAATGTAGGGGGCCGGGGCTACTTC
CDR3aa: CAWINVGGRGYF

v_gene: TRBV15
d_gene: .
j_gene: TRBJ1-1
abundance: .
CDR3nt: TGTGCCACCAGCAGACCTCAGGTAGTGAACACTGAAGCTTTCTTT
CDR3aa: CATSRPQVVNTEAFF

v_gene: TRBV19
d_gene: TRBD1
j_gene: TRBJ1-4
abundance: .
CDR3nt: TGTGCCAGTAGTATAAGGGACAGGGCCACAACTAATGAAAAACTGTTTTTT
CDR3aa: CASSIRDRATTNEKLFF

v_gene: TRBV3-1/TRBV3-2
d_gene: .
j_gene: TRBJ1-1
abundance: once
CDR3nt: TGTGCCAGCAGTCCCCCGGTAGGGGTCACTGAAGCTTTCTTT
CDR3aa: CASSPPVGVTEAFF

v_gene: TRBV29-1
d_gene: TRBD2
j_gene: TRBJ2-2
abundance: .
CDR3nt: TGCAGCGTAAAAAGCGGGGCTGACGGGGAGCTGTTTTTT
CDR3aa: CSVKSGADGELFF

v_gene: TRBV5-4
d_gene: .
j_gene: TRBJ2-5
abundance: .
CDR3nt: TGTGCCAGCAGCTGGGACAACGCGGGGGAACAAGAGACCCAGTACTTC
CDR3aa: CASSWDNAGEQETQYF

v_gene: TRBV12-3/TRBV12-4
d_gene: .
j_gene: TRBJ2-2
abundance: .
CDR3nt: TGTGCCAGCAGCCGGTCCCATGCCGGGGAGCTGTTTTTT
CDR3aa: CASSRSHAGELFF

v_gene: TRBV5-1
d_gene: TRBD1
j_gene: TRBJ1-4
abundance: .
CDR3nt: TGCGCCAGCAGCGAGCAGGGGGGTAGGAATGAAAAACTGTTTTTT
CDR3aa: CASSEQGGRNEKLFF

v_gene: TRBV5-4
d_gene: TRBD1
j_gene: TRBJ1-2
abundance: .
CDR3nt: TGTGCCAGCAGCGCACAACAGGGGCCTAACTATGGCTACACCTTC
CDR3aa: CASSAQQGPNYGYTF

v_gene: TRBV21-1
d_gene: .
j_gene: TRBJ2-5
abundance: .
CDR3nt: TGTGCCAGCAGCAAAGTGGCAGGGGGCTTCGAGGAGACCCAGTACTTC
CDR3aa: CASSKVAGGFEETQYF